Listed below are T cell receptor beta chains from one sample, sequenced in a study of beta chain features in type 1 diabetes. Produced via immunoSEQ multiplex PCR; TCRdb's table is partial and in-frame only. Here the sample spans 550,000 to 850,000 clones, about an eighth being singletons. Material for sequencing was naive CD4+ T cells from blood. All receptors derive from a young man with type 1 diabetes. The CDR3 runs from the conserved cysteine through the conserved F or W. A D gene is named only where the DNA matches it firmly. Not all rows give a size; the values are once, few, many and, for expanded clones, a class.

V gene	J gene	D gene	clone size	CDR3 protein	CDR3 DNA
TRBV6-5	TRBJ2-3	TRBD1	NA	CASSYLGQGNTDTQYF	TGTGCCAGCAGTTACTTAGGACAGGGTAACACAGATACGCAGTATTTT
TRBV5-1	TRBJ1-2	NA	NA	CASSAGSYGYTF	TGCGCCAGCAGTGCGGGTAGCTATGGCTACACCTTC
TRBV5-6	TRBJ1-2	TRBD1	NA	CASSPKGQGFYGYTF	TGTGCCAGCAGTCCCAAGGGACAGGGTTTCTATGGCTACACCTTC
TRBV5-1	TRBJ2-6	NA	NA	CASFPNSGANVLTF	TGCGCCAGCTTCCCCAACTCTGGGGCCAACGTCCTGACTTTC
TRBV7-9	TRBJ1-1	NA	few	CASSQLGGTPEAFF	TGTGCCAGCAGCCAATTGGGGGGGACCCCTGAAGCTTTCTTT
TRBV9	TRBJ1-3	NA	few	CASSVEADSGNTIYF	TGTGCCAGCAGCGTAGAAGCGGACTCTGGAAACACCATATATTTT
TRBV18	TRBJ2-3	NA	NA	CASSPGATSTDTQYF	TGTGCCAGCTCACCGGGGGCAACTAGCACAGATACGCAGTATTTT
TRBV4-1	TRBJ2-1	TRBD2	NA	CASSPGLALYEQFF	TGCGCCAGCAGCCCGGGACTAGCGCTCTACGAGCAGTTCTTC
TRBV5-1	TRBJ1-5	NA	few	CASSLLGDSNQPQHF	TGCGCCAGCAGCCTCCTAGGGGATAGCAATCAGCCCCAGCATTTT
TRBV29-1	TRBJ2-1	NA	NA	CSPSGDSRNEQFF	TGCAGCCCTTCGGGGGACAGCCGAAATGAGCAGTTCTTC
TRBV9	TRBJ2-6	NA	few	CASSVGSLSGANVLTF	TGTGCCAGCAGCGTAGGATCGCTCTCTGGGGCCAACGTCCTGACTTTC
TRBV5-1	TRBJ2-1	TRBD1	few	CASSLLDRAYNEQFF	TGCGCCAGCAGCCTTCTGGACAGGGCCTACAATGAGCAGTTCTTC
TRBV7-9	TRBJ2-7	NA	NA	CASSQGGARVSYEQYF	TGTGCCAGCAGCCAGGGCGGGGCGCGAGTCTCCTACGAGCAGTACTTC
TRBV10-3	TRBJ1-2	NA	NA	CAISELDKLGGYTF	TGTGCCATCAGTGAATTGGACAAGCTTGGCGGCTACACCTTC
TRBV4-1	TRBJ1-2	NA	NA	CASSQPLRGQSYGYTF	TGCGCCAGCAGCCAGCCCCTCCGGGGGCAAAGTTATGGCTACACCTTC
TRBV29-1	TRBJ2-6	TRBD1	few	CSAGQGRTGANVLTF	TGCAGCGCCGGACAGGGGAGGACTGGGGCCAACGTCCTGACTTTC
TRBV30	TRBJ1-4	NA	NA	CAWSVSQVNEKLFF	TGTGCCTGGAGTGTTTCGCAGGTTAATGAAAAACTGTTTTTT
TRBV4-1	TRBJ2-5	NA	few	CASSQGSGYLIETQYF	TGCGCCAGCAGCCAAGGATCAGGGTACCTTATCGAGACCCAGTACTTC
TRBV5-1	TRBJ2-2	NA	few	CASSSAPAGSNTGELFF	TGCGCCAGCAGCTCGGCCCCTGCGGGGAGTAACACCGGGGAGCTGTTTTTT
TRBV2	TRBJ2-7	TRBD1	NA	CASSETSGGYEQYF	TGTGCCAGCAGTGAAACGTCAGGGGGCTACGAGCAGTACTTC
TRBV25-1	TRBJ2-5	NA	few	CASSEWQRPETQYF	TGTGCCAGCAGTGAGTGGCAGAGGCCAGAGACCCAGTACTTC
TRBV18	TRBJ1-6	NA	few	CASSRLEQGTNSPLHF	TGTGCCAGCTCACGTCTGGAACAGGGCACTAATTCACCCCTCCACTTT
TRBV27	TRBJ1-6	NA	few	CASSSEQSPLHF	TGTGCCAGCAGTTCCGAGCAGTCACCCCTCCACTTT
TRBV6-1	TRBJ1-1	NA	NA	CASRYQVNTEAFF	TGTGCCAGCAGGTATCAGGTGAACACTGAAGCTTTCTTT
TRBV4-1	TRBJ2-3	TRBD1	few	CASSQLPGQSTDTQYF	TGCGCCAGCAGCCAATTACCGGGACAGAGCACAGATACGCAGTATTTT
TRBV6-1	TRBJ2-1	NA	NA	CASSEASGAEQFF	TGTGCCAGCAGTGAAGCCTCGGGGGCGGAGCAGTTCTTC
TRBV7-9	TRBJ2-7	NA	few	CASSLSRGEQYF	TGTGCCAGCAGCTTATCAAGGGGCGAGCAGTACTTC
TRBV30	TRBJ2-1	NA	few	CAWSVNANSYNEQFF	TGTGCCTGGAGTGTAAACGCTAACTCCTACAATGAGCAGTTCTTC
TRBV27	TRBJ2-3	NA	NA	CASRPSGLAVTDTQYF	TGTGCCAGCAGGCCCTCGGGGCTAGCAGTTACGGATACGCAGTATTTT
TRBV10-3	TRBJ1-1	TRBD1	few	CAISDRGGTEAFF	TGTGCCATCAGTGACAGGGGGGGCACTGAAGCTTTCTTT
TRBV7-9	TRBJ1-2	NA	NA	CASLVSGNYGYTF	TGTGCCAGCCTCGTTTCGGGGAACTATGGCTACACCTTC
TRBV6-1	TRBJ1-1	NA	NA	CASSEMDTEAFF	TGTGCCAGCAGTGAAATGGACACTGAAGCTTTCTTT
TRBV11-3	TRBJ2-1	TRBD2	NA	CASSSSGGPYNEQFF	TGTGCCAGCAGCTCTAGCGGGGGCCCCTACAATGAGCAGTTCTTC
TRBV5-1	TRBJ2-1	NA	NA	CASSRESSYNEQFF	TGCGCCAGCAGCCGGGAGAGCTCCTACAATGAGCAGTTCTTC
TRBV6-1	TRBJ1-1	NA	once	CASSARAQGDTEAFF	TGTGCCAGCAGTGCCCGGGCCCAAGGAGACACTGAAGCTTTCTTT
TRBV7-9	TRBJ2-1	NA	NA	CASTTPSRGAQGHEQFF	TGTGCCAGCACCACACCTTCGAGGGGGGCGCAAGGCCATGAGCAGTTCTTC
TRBV7-9	TRBJ2-7	NA	NA	CASSLFPNTRYEQYF	TGTGCCAGCAGCCTCTTCCCCAACACCCGCTACGAGCAGTACTTC
TRBV7-2	TRBJ1-2	NA	NA	CASSLEGYGYTF	TGTGCCAGCAGCTTAGAAGGCTATGGCTACACCTTC
TRBV29-1	TRBJ1-2	NA	NA	CSVDRSGGPNYGYTF	TGCAGCGTTGACCGATCGGGGGGGCCGAACTATGGCTACACCTTC
TRBV7-2	TRBJ2-3	TRBD2	NA	CASLRGAGADTDTQYF	TGTGCCAGCCTAAGGGGAGCGGGGGCGGACACAGATACGCAGTATTTT
TRBV2	TRBJ2-4	TRBD2	NA	CASRPELAAKNIQYF	TGTGCCAGCAGGCCCGAACTAGCGGCCAAAAACATTCAGTACTTC
TRBV7-2	TRBJ2-3	TRBD2	NA	CASRRASGGSDTQYF	TGTGCCAGCCGCCGGGCTAGCGGGGGTTCCGATACGCAGTATTTT
TRBV18	TRBJ2-1	TRBD1	NA	CASSPRTGAYNEQFF	TGTGCCAGCTCACCAAGGACAGGGGCCTACAATGAGCAGTTCTTC
TRBV19	TRBJ2-3	NA	NA	CASTATGFTDTQYF	TGTGCCAGTACGGCCACAGGGTTCACAGATACGCAGTATTTT
TRBV30	TRBJ1-3	NA	NA	CAWSVSTAGNTIYF	TGTGCCTGGAGTGTATCGACCGCCGGAAACACCATATATTTT
TRBV10-3	TRBJ2-1	NA	NA	CAITGAGSYNEQFF	TGTGCCATCACTGGGGCGGGCTCCTACAATGAGCAGTTCTTC
TRBV30	TRBJ1-4	NA	NA	CAYSGTTNEKLFF	TGTGCCTATTCTGGAACAACTAATGAAAAACTGTTTTTT
TRBV5-1	TRBJ2-5	NA	NA	CASSTTGEETQYF	TGCGCCAGCAGCACGACGGGGGAAGAGACCCAGTACTTC
TRBV5-4	TRBJ1-1	TRBD1	few	CASSLGTGGQGNTEAFF	TGTGCCAGCAGCTTGGGGACAGGGGGACAGGGGAACACTGAAGCTTTCTTT
TRBV14	TRBJ1-5	TRBD1	NA	CASSETGDQPQHF	TGTGCCAGCAGCGAAACAGGGGACCAGCCCCAGCATTTT
TRBV14	TRBJ2-7	TRBD2	few	CASSQGNPPLAASYEQYF	TGTGCCAGCAGCCAAGGAAACCCCCCACTAGCGGCATCCTACGAGCAGTACTTC
TRBV25-1	TRBJ1-2	NA	NA	CASSDGPGPYYGYTF	TGTGCCAGCAGTGATGGCCCGGGTCCGTACTATGGCTACACCTTC
TRBV5-4	TRBJ2-3	TRBD2	NA	CASSLMGLASPDTQYF	TGTGCCAGCAGCTTGATGGGACTAGCGAGCCCAGATACGCAGTATTTT
TRBV29-1	TRBJ1-1	NA	NA	CSVGENTEAFF	TGCAGCGTTGGGGAGAACACTGAAGCTTTCTTT